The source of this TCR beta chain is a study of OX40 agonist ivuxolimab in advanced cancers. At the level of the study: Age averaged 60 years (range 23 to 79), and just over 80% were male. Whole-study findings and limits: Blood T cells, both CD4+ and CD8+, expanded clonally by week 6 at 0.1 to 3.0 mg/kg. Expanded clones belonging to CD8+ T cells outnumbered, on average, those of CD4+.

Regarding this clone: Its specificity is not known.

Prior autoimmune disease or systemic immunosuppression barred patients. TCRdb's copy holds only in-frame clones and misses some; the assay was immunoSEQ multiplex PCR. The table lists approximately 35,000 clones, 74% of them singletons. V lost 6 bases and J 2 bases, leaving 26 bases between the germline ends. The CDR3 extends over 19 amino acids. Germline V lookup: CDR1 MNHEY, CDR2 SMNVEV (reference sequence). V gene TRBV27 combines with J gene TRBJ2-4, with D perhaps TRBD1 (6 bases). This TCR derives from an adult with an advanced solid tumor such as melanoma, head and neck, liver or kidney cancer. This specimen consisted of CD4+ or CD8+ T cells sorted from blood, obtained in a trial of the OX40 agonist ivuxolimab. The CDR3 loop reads CASSPDMGAKPGTKNIQYF. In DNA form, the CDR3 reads TGTGCCAGCAGCCCAGATATGGGGGCAAAACCTGGAACCAAAAACATTCAGTACTTC.